Below, one T cell receptor (beta chain) is given with its context. CDR1 is LGHNA and CDR2 is YNFKEQ in the germline V gene. The length of the CDR3 is 15 residues. J gave up 2 bases and V 1 base, and 3 bases lay outside the gene matches. The data were taken from a study of blood T cell repertoires in COVID-19. The wider study: Both acute and convalescent COVID-19 samples were obtained from the United States, Italy and Spain. Nucleic acid was either cDNA or gDNA, and it came from T cells, B-cell-depleted T cells, or PBMCs.

Seattle participants joined during active infection and were tracked over time. Using immunoSEQ multiplex PCR, the repertoire was profiled, and TCRdb retains in-frame clones only, with some absent. The sample consists of over 200,000 clones, 80% to 90% of them appearing once. This clonotype originated in a man aged 30 to 45 with COVID-19, enrolled during active disease. The rearrangement links TRBV4-2 to TRBJ1-2; 8 nucleotides align to TRBD1. The sequencing input was peripheral blood. Here the CDR3 DNA reads TGTGCCAGCAGCCAAGGACAGGGGTTAAACTATGGCTACACCTTC. Translated, it gives CASSQGQGLNYGYTF.